The following is a T cell receptor beta chain sequence with its context. The target antigen is unknown. The CDR3 extends over 13 amino acids. CDR1 is MGHRA and CDR2 is YSYEKL in the germline V gene. V shed 3 bases and J 7 bases; nucleotides not matched to a gene: 4. This sample stems from a study of cytomegalovirus exposure and HLA in healthy donors. Study-level findings and limits: Highest at DRB1 and lowest at HLA-C, TCR association rates differed among HLA loci in a later analysis. Reports described diagnosis of cytomegalovirus status by the classifier as highly specific and sensitive.

The PCR ran on 60 Vbeta and 13 Jbeta primers. The data were produced by immunoSEQ multiplex PCR, yet TCRdb's version contains in-frame clones alone and is incomplete. The repertoire consists of about 110,000 clones, with around three quarters occurring once and the leading ten covering 1% to 1.5%. Material for sequencing was PBMCs. The origin of this receptor is a woman aged 25 to 39 in good health and CMV-seronegative. The V call is TRBV4-1, the J call TRBJ2-7, with 9 bases that match TRBD2. CDR3: CASSQSSGEEQYF. The CDR3 DNA reads as TGCGCCAGCAGCCAGTCTAGCGGGGAGGAGCAGTACTTC.